This T cell receptor beta chain was identified during a study of identical twins. TCRdb re-called the 5' RACE reads through MiXCR, storing one row per CDR3 protein. The sample lists more than 1.5 million distinct CDR3 sequences, around a third occurring once. This clonotype was recorded at least ten times. Its ends do not fully match the called genes, so a read error is possible. Germline assignment: CDR1 MGHRA and CDR2 YSYEKL. The CDR3 loop spans 15 amino acids. Sequenced sample: cord blood. The receptor was derived from a newborn girl in good health. The rearrangement joins TRBV4-1 to TRBJ2-7, with D possibly being TRBD2 (6 bases). CDR3 residues: CASSQDGGSSYEQYF. The CDR3 DNA sequence: TGTGCCAGCAGCCAAGATGGGGGGAGCTCCTACGAGCAGTACTTC.